This T cell receptor (beta chain) was found in a study of blood T cell repertoires in COVID-19. Clones were read by immunoSEQ multiplex PCR, and TCRdb kept only the in-frame ones, dropping some. Counted here are approximately 150,000 clones, about four fifths occurring once; the ten biggest clones make up roughly 18%. This clone appeared a single time. The CDR3 is 16 amino acids. Trimming took 9 bases from V and 6 from J; bases not matched to a gene: 12. CDR1 and CDR2 (germline): LNHDA, SQIVND (reference sequence). The sample taken for sequencing was peripheral blood. The chain couples TRBV19 to TRBJ1-5; 12 positions match TRBD1. The source is a woman aged 65 to 85 who had recovered from COVID-19. The CDR3 sequence: CASLKQGQGAAQPQHF. CDR3 DNA sequence: TGTGCCAGCCTGAAACAGGGACAGGGGGCGGCTCAGCCCCAGCATTTT.